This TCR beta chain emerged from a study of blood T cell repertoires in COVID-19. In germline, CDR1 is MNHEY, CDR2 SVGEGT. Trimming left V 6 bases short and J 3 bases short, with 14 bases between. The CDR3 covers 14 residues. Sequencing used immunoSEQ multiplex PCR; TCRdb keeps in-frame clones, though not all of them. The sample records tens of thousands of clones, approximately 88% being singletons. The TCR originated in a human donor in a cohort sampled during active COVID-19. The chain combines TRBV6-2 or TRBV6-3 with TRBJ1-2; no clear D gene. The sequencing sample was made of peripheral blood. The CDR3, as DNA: TGTGCCAGCAGCCCCTCCATCGAGGACTATGGCTACACCTTC. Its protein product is CASSPSIEDYGYTF.